The 17 T cell receptor beta chains presented below share a single source sample, sequenced in a study of blood T cell repertoires in COVID-19. The method was immunoSEQ multiplex PCR; TCRdb's version includes in-frame clones alone and lacks a portion of them. The data contain about 62,000 clones, around 87% of them singletons. The material sequenced was peripheral blood. These receptors all stem from a man in his 70s with acute or convalescent COVID-19.

The chain has TRBV12-3 or TRBV12-4 and TRBJ1-5; 8 bases agree with TRBD1. The CDR3 runs to 13 residues. Trimming cost V 10 bases and J 4 bases; bases outside gene matches: 6. The CDR3 region is CAISGQANQPQHF. Written as DNA, the CDR3 is TGTGCCATCTCGGGACAGGCGAATCAGCCCCAGCATTTT.

The V call is TRBV5-6, the J call TRBJ1-2, with a possible D match to TRBD1 (5 bases). The CDR3 totals 13 residues. Germline V gene lookup returns CDR1 SGHDT and CDR2 YYEEEE. Trimming stripped 3 bases from V and 2 bases from J, with 8 bases between. This CDR3 is CASSYDSNYGYTF. As DNA, the CDR3 is TGTGCCAGCAGCTACGACAGCAACTATGGCTACACCTTC.

J is TRBJ1-5 and V is TRBV28, with D perhaps matching TRBD1 (6 bases). The length of the CDR3 is 13 residues. Trimming shortened V by 3 bases and J by 6 bases, and 9 bases separated the two germline ends. CDR1 MDHEN and CDR2 SYDVKM come from the germline V gene. CDR3 sequence (DNA): TGTGCCAGCAGTTTGAGGGGGTCTCAGCCCCAGCATTTT. Amino acid sequence: CASSLRGSQPQHF.

The gene calls are TRBV7-9 and TRBJ1-4; unclear D gene. V was clipped by 1 base and J by 14 bases, with 11 bases between them. The CDR3 loop spans 12 amino acids. Germline CDR1 reads SEHNR; CDR2 reads FQNEAQ (reference sequence). This chain's CDR3 is CASSLETTALFF. The CDR3 DNA is TGTGCCAGCAGCTTAGAGACAACCGCGCTGTTTTTT.

This clone came up once. The chain has TRBV15 and TRBJ2-7; TRBD2 agrees at 13 bases. V lost 0 bases, J lost 7 bases, and 9 bases stayed unmatched. CDR1 is LNHNV, CDR2 YYDKDF, per germline (reference sequence). The CDR3 covers 17 residues. The CDR3 nucleotides read TGTGCCACCAGCAGAGATCCCGGGACTAGCGGGGAGTCGGAGCAGTACTTC. This sequence encodes CATSRDPGTSGESEQYF.

V gene TRBV5-5 combines with J gene TRBJ2-1; a weak D match, TRBD1 (8 bases). V dropped 4 bases and J dropped 5 bases, with 22 bases sitting between them. Germline V gives CDR1 SGHKS, CDR2 YYEKEE (reference sequence). This CDR3 region has 17 residues. The CDR3 sequence: CASSPGQGGVRNNEQFF. CDR3 DNA: TGTGCCAGCAGCCCCGGACAGGGAGGGGTGAGGAACAATGAGCAGTTCTTC.

As for this clone: The junction shows a germline mismatch at one end, possibly a read error. The gene calls are TRBV7-8 and TRBJ2-1; TRBD2 is a possible D gene (7 bases). This CDR3 comprises 16 residues. Germline assignment: CDR1 SGHVS and CDR2 FQNEAQ. The CDR3 here is CASSLRGGDSDNEQFF. The CDR3 region has the DNA TGTGCCAGCAGCCTCCGAGGGGGGGACTCCGACAATGAGCAGTTCTTC. Variable domain in full (rest from reference TRBV7-8 and TRBJ2-1): GAGVSQSPRYKVAKRGQDVALRCDPISGHVSLFWYQQALGQGPEFLTYFQNEAQLDKSGLPSDRFFAERPEGSVSTLKIQRTQQEDSAVYLCASSLRGGDSDNEQFFGPGTRLTVL.

DNA for the CDR3: TGTGCCAGCAGGACAGGGACCCAAGAGACCCAGTACTTC. Its translation: CASRTGTQETQYF. V and J are TRBV28 and TRBJ2-5; 7 nucleotides line up with TRBD1. Looked up from germline, CDR1 is MDHEN and CDR2 is SYDVKM. CDR3 length: 13 amino acids. After removal of 6 bases from V and 1 base from J, the junction contained 2 bases not matched to a gene. The variable domain in full, completed from reference TRBV28 and TRBJ2-5, reads DVKVTQSSRYLVKRTGEKVFLECVQDMDHENMFWYRQDPGLGLRLIYFSYDVKMKEKGDIPEGYSVSREKKERFSLILESASTNQTSMYLCASRTGTQETQYFGPGTRLLVL.

This clone was observed a handful of times. This chain links TRBV11-2 with TRBJ2-1; a weak D match, TRBD2 (5 bases). Germline-derived CDR1 and CDR2 are SGHAT and FQNNGV. This CDR3 has 12 residues. The V end lost 5 bases, the J end lost 9 bases, and 11 bases lay between the germline ends. The CDR3 loop is CASSLSGIEQFF. CDR3 sequence (DNA): TGTGCCAGCAGCCTCTCCGGGATTGAGCAGTTCTTC.

J is TRBJ2-7 and V is TRBV5-6; D ambiguous. The length of the CDR3 is 13 residues. Germline CDR1 and CDR2: SGHDT and YYEEEE. V was trimmed by 5 bases and J by 1 base, leaving 10 bases between them. The CDR3 DNA reads as TGTGCCAGCAGGTTCCTCACATCCTACGAGCAGTACTTC. It is translated as CASRFLTSYEQYF.

V usage is TRBV10-2 and J usage is TRBJ1-1; 8 nucleotides agree with TRBD1. This CDR3 is 15 amino acids long. J gave up 2 bases and V 3 bases, and 5 bases lay outside the gene matches. Germline assignment: CDR1 WSHSY and CDR2 SAAADI. CDR3 coding DNA: TGCGCCAGCAGTGACAGGGGGCGAGGTAACACTGAAGCTTTCTTT. This encodes CASSDRGRGNTEAFF.

This clone was counted once. The chain is built from TRBV25-1 and TRBJ1-2, with D perhaps TRBD1 (5 bases). The CDR3 length is 12 residues. In germline, CDR1 is MGHDK, CDR2 SYGVNS. V was pared by 7 bases and J by 3 bases, with 9 bases between. CDR3 in amino acids: CASKGGDYGYTF. CDR3 sequence (DNA): TGTGCCAGCAAGGGAGGGGACTATGGCTACACCTTC.

The chain employs TRBV5-5 and TRBJ1-6; 7 nucleotides agree with TRBD1. The V and J ends lost 4 bases and 7 bases, in that order; junction bases with no gene match: 8. CDR1 is SGHKS and CDR2 is YYEKEE in the germline V gene (reference sequence). CDR3 length: 15 residues. The CDR3 sequence is CASSLDRVGNSPLHF. CDR3 bases: TGTGCCAGCAGCCTAGACAGGGTCGGGAATTCACCCCTCCACTTT. The full variable domain, with the rest looked up from reference TRBV5-5 and TRBJ1-6, is DAGVTQSPTHLIKTRGQQVTLRCSPISGHKSVSWYQQVLGQGPQFIFQYYEKEERGRGNFPDRFSARQFPNYSSELNVNALLLGDSALYLCASSLDRVGNSPLHFGNGTRLTVT.

V is TRBV6-5 and J is TRBJ1-5, with D perhaps TRBD1 (6 bases). CDR1 is MNHEY and CDR2 is SVGAGI in the germline V gene. Between the trimmed V and J ends, which lost 7 bases and 7 bases, there was a span of 11 bases. CDR3 size: 12 residues. The CDR3 nucleotides read TGTGCCAGCAACAGGGCTGACCAGCCCCAGCATTTT. As protein: CASNRADQPQHF.

This clone was seen once. The rearrangement joins TRBV12-3 or TRBV12-4 to TRBJ2-1; a possible D gene is TRBD1 (5 bases). Trimming stripped 2 bases from V and 7 bases from J, with 9 bases between. The CDR3 is 13 amino acids. In DNA form, the CDR3 reads TGTGCCAGCAGTTTAATAGGGGCTAATGAGCAGTTCTTC. Translating gives CASSLIGANEQFF.

The chain couples TRBV5-1 to TRBJ2-5; possible D gene TRBD2, 7 bases. The CDR3 consists of 15 residues. The ends were cut back, 0 bases at V and 5 bases at J, with 14 bases in the middle. From germline, CDR1 is SGHRS and CDR2 YFSETQ. The DNA of the CDR3 is TGCGCCAGCAGCTTGGAGCCGGGGGGCTATGAGACCCAGTACTTC. Translated, it gives CASSLEPGGYETQYF.

The V call is TRBV19, the J call TRBJ1-1, with TRBD1 identical over 8 bases. V was pared by 6 bases and J by 1 base, with 7 bases of the junction left unmatched. Germline loops: CDR1 LNHDA, CDR2 SQIVND (reference sequence). The CDR3 runs 15 residues. The CDR3 here is CASRGYRGGNTEAFF. In DNA form, the CDR3 reads TGTGCCAGTAGGGGATACAGGGGGGGGAACACTGAAGCTTTCTTT.